The 29 T cell receptor beta chains in this list originate from one sample, sequenced in a study of blood T cell repertoires in COVID-19. Here immunoSEQ multiplex PCR was the method, and the copy in TCRdb shows in-frame clones only, minus some. Of approximately 51,000 clones listed, over 75% are singletons. The material sequenced was peripheral blood. The receptor set was obtained from a human donor in a cohort sampled during active COVID-19.

The chain employs TRBV5-1 and TRBJ1-2, with D maybe TRBD1 (5 bases). CDR1 and CDR2 from the germline V gene are SGHRS and YFSETQ. The CDR3 sequence is 13 residues long. The V and J ends lost 3 bases and 4 bases respectively, with 10 bases between them. CDR3 loop: CASSSRVAYGYTF. CDR3 nucleotide sequence: TGCGCCAGCAGCTCCAGGGTGGCCTATGGCTACACCTTC.

Regarding this clone: Sequence at one end of the junction differs from germline and may be a read error. The J gene is TRBJ2-7, the V gene TRBV3-1 (or the pseudogene TRBV3-2), with a possible D match to TRBD1 (6 bases). The germline V gene has CDR1 LGHDT and CDR2 YNNKEL (reference sequence). The CDR3 sequence is 15 residues long. CDR3 DNA: TGTGCCAGCAGACAAGATCCGGGGCTTGACAGGACTCAGCACTTC. Translation gives CASRQDPGLDRTQHF.

The J gene is TRBJ2-7, the V gene TRBV6-5; 15 bases are shared with TRBD2. After removal of 6 bases from V and 5 bases from J, the junction contained 5 bases not matched to a gene. In germline, CDR1 is MNHEY, CDR2 SVGAGI. This CDR3 is built from 15 residues. The CDR3 sequence is CASSSGLAGGNEQYF. CDR3 DNA sequence: TGTGCCAGCAGCTCTGGACTAGCGGGAGGGAACGAGCAGTACTTC.

The chain links TRBV24-1 to TRBJ2-2; 10 bases fit TRBD1. CDR1 KGHDR and CDR2 SFDVKD come from the germline V gene. V lost 5 bases to trimming and J lost 4 bases; unmatched junction nucleotides: 3. This CDR3 contains 15 residues. In DNA form, the CDR3 reads TGTGCCACCAGTGTAGGGACAGGGGCCACCGGGGAGCTGTTTTTT. Its translation: CATSVGTGATGELFF.

This sequence joins TRBV9 and TRBJ2-7, with unresolved D. In germline, CDR1 is SGDLS, CDR2 YYNGEE. The CDR3 runs to 14 residues. V was cut by 0 bases and J by 5 bases, with 12 bases left in between. The CDR3 loop reads CASSVVASPNEQYF. The CDR3 nucleotides read TGTGCCAGCAGCGTAGTGGCCTCCCCCAACGAGCAGTACTTC.

The rearrangement joins TRBV19 to TRBJ2-2; 7 positions match TRBD1. Unmatched junction bases numbered 12, after V lost 9 bases and J lost 2 bases. CDR3 length equals 16 residues. Germline lookup yields CDR1 LNHDA and CDR2 SQIVND (reference sequence). The CDR3 sequence: CARGPGQYSNTGELFF. The CDR3 DNA reads as TGTGCCAGGGGGCCGGGACAGTATTCCAACACCGGGGAGCTGTTTTTT.

This chain uses TRBV7-2 with TRBJ2-5, with D uncertain. The CDR3 is 13 amino acids. V was cut by 1 base and J by 4 bases, with 7 bases left in between. Germline V gene sequence: CDR1 SGHTA, CDR2 FQGNSA. For the CDR3, the DNA is TGTGCCAGCAGCTTAGTTTCTAGAGAGACCCAGTACTTC. Translation: CASSLVSRETQYF. Complete variable domain (other parts from reference TRBV7-2 and TRBJ2-5): GAGVSQSPSNKVTEKGKDVELRCDPISGHTALYWYRQSLGQGLEFLIYFQGNSAPDKSGLPSDRFSAERTGGSVSTLTIQRTQQEDSAVYLCASSLVSRETQYFGPGTRLLVL.

The chain's CDR3 is CSVGAGDGYTF. The CDR3, as DNA: TGCAGCGTTGGGGCAGGGGACGGCTACACCTTC. The chain recombines TRBV29-1 with TRBJ1-2, with TRBD1 as a possible D gene (6 bases). Germline V gene data show CDR1 as SQVTM and CDR2 as ANQGSEA. There are 11 residues in the CDR3. Trimming cost V 4 bases and J 8 bases, with 11 bases left between them.

The rearrangement uses TRBV7-3 and TRBJ2-3; 11 bases line up with TRBD2. V lost 3 bases to trimming and J lost 2 bases; unmatched junction nucleotides: 1. Germline CDR1 is SGHTA and CDR2 is FQGTGA. There are 15 residues in the CDR3. Written as DNA, the CDR3 is TGTGCCAGCAGCTTGGGACTAGCGGACACAGATACGCAGTATTTT. It encodes CASSLGLADTDTQYF. The variable domain in full, completed from reference TRBV7-3 and TRBJ2-3, reads GAGVSQTPSNKVTEKGKYVELRCDPISGHTALYWYRQSLGQGPEFLIYFQGTGAADDSGLPNDRFFAVRPEGSVSTLKIQRTERGDSAVYLCASSLGLADTDTQYFGPGTRLTVL.

This clone was detected once. The chain uses TRBV5-1 and TRBJ1-2; D gene ambiguous. Trimming removed 1 base from V and 2 bases from J, with 12 bases in between. Germline assignment: CDR1 SGHRS and CDR2 YFSETQ. CDR3 size: 15 residues. The CDR3 nucleotides read TGCGCCAGCAGCTTGAATCGCGGGAAGAACTATGGCTACACCTTC. Amino acids: CASSLNRGKNYGYTF.

CDR3 nucleotide sequence: TGTGCCAGCAGCCAATCGGGATACTCCTACGAGCAGTACTTC. It translates to CASSQSGYSYEQYF. The chain has TRBV3-1 (or the pseudogene TRBV3-2) and TRBJ2-7; possibly TRBD2 for D (5 bases). The CDR3 length is 14 residues. V was shortened by 2 bases and J by 0 bases, with 8 bases between the two germline ends. CDR1 is LGHDT and CDR2 is YNNKEL in the germline V gene (reference sequence).

The rearrangement links TRBV29-1 to TRBJ1-1; possible D gene TRBD1, 6 bases. The CDR3 contains 12 residues. V lost 6 bases and J lost 6, with 14 bases in between. Germline loops: CDR1 SQVTM, CDR2 ANQGSEA. The CDR3 coding sequence is TGCAGCGTCGGGGGGGCCGGGGCTGAAGCTTTCTTT. As protein: CSVGGAGAEAFF.

J is TRBJ1-1 and V is TRBV10-2; the D is unclear. CDR3 length: 13 residues. Deletions cut 0 bases from V and 7 bases from J, with 9 bases between. Germline-derived CDR1 and CDR2 are WSHSY and SAAADI. CDR3: CASSESGRLEAFF. The CDR3 DNA is TGCGCCAGCAGTGAGTCAGGCAGACTTGAAGCTTTCTTT.

The chain combines TRBV19 with TRBJ1-4, with a tentative D call TRBD1 (6 bases). V was clipped by 4 bases and J by 8 bases, with 14 bases between them. From germline, CDR1 is LNHDA and CDR2 SQIVND (reference sequence). The CDR3 runs to 14 residues. CDR3 coding DNA: TGTGCCAGTAGTAGTCTACAGGGAATCGAAAAACTGTTTTTT. Translated, it gives CASSSLQGIEKLFF.

J is TRBJ1-2 and V is TRBV6-2 or TRBV6-3, with TRBD1 identical over 7 bases. Germline CDR1 reads MNHEY; CDR2 reads SVGEGT. Trimming took 2 bases from V and 8 from J; bases not matched to a gene: 11. The CDR3 extends over 15 amino acids. CDR3 bases: TGTGCCAGCAGTTACCGCGACAGGGTACTAGAGGGCTACACCTTC. This gives the protein CASSYRDRVLEGYTF.

This clone is a singleton in its sample. The gene calls are TRBV6-6 and TRBJ1-2; 9 nucleotides align to TRBD1. The CDR3 covers 13 residues. Germline values: CDR1 MNHNY, CDR2 SVGAGI (reference sequence). V trimming: 6 bases; J trimming: 8 bases; junction bases outside the gene matches: 7. In DNA form, the CDR3 reads TGTGCCAGCAGGCAACAGGGGGCGAAAGGCTACACCTTC. Translation gives CASRQQGAKGYTF.

The gene calls are TRBV7-2 and TRBJ1-5; no reliable D call. Germline CDR1 and CDR2: SGHTA and FQGNSA. Trimming cost V 3 bases and J 4 bases, with 7 bases left between them. The CDR3 sequence is 13 residues long. CDR3 sequence reads: CASSFERNQPQHF. The CDR3 nucleotides are TGTGCCAGCAGCTTCGAGAGGAATCAGCCCCAGCATTTT.

The rearrangement joins TRBV2 to TRBJ1-6; 7 bases agree with TRBD1. V lost 6 bases, J lost 10 bases, and 15 bases stayed unmatched. CDR3 length equals 16 residues. Germline V gene lookup returns CDR1 SNHLY and CDR2 FYNNEI. In DNA form, the CDR3 reads TGTGCCAGCAGCATGGGACAGTCCTTTATGGGCTCACCCCTCCACTTT. Encoded protein: CASSMGQSFMGSPLHF.

The rearrangement uses TRBV3-1 (or the pseudogene TRBV3-2) and TRBJ2-7, with D hard to call. There are 14 residues in the CDR3. The V end lost 1 base, the J end lost 0 bases, and 7 bases lay between the germline ends. From germline, CDR1 is LGHDT and CDR2 YNNKEL (reference sequence). This chain's CDR3 is CASSQGSHSYEQYF. Here the CDR3 DNA reads TGTGCCAGCAGCCAAGGGAGCCACTCCTACGAGCAGTACTTC.

This clone showed up just once. This sequence joins TRBV18 and TRBJ2-3, with 8 positions matching TRBD2. The CDR3 runs to 15 residues. Trimming took 3 bases from V and 7 from J; bases not matched to a gene: 9. In germline, CDR1 is KGHSH, CDR2 LQKENI. The CDR3 nucleotides are TGTGCCAGCTCACCGGAAAGCGGGAGTACTAATACGCAGTATTTT. Its protein is CASSPESGSTNTQYF.

This clone has more than one count but fewer than ten. This chain joins TRBV7-2 and TRBJ2-2, with 12 bases lining up with TRBD2. This CDR3 is built from 15 residues. Looked up from germline, CDR1 is SGHTA and CDR2 is FQGNSA. Trimming removed 4 bases from V and 4 bases from J; junction bases left unmatched: 1. The chain's CDR3 is CASSSSGRATGELFF. CDR3 DNA: TGTGCCAGCAGCTCTAGCGGGAGGGCCACCGGGGAGCTGTTTTTT.

J is TRBJ2-3 and V is TRBV25-1; 9 bases are a match to TRBD2. V shed 4 bases and J 4 bases; nucleotides not matched to a gene: 6. This CDR3 spans 15 amino acids. Germline CDR1 is MGHDK and CDR2 is SYGVNS. CDR3 in amino acids: CASSVSGSIADTQYF. The CDR3 bases are TGTGCCAGCAGTGTTAGCGGGAGTATCGCAGATACGCAGTATTTT. Full variable domain (outside the CDR3, taken from reference TRBV25-1 and TRBJ2-3): EADIYQTPRYLVIGTGKKITLECSQTMGHDKMYWYQQDPGMELHLIHYSYGVNSTEKGDLSSESTVSRIRTEHFPLTLESARPSHTSQYLCASSVSGSIADTQYFGPGTRLTVL.

The chain couples TRBV9 to TRBJ1-3; 7 positions match TRBD1. Germline V gene sequence: CDR1 SGDLS, CDR2 YYNGEE. The CDR3 length is 15 residues. J gave up 0 bases and V 4 bases, and 4 bases lay outside the gene matches. CDR3 sequence reads: CASSPQGNSGNTIYF. The CDR3 DNA is TGTGCCAGCAGCCCACAGGGGAACTCTGGAAACACCATATATTTT.

CDR3 residues: CASAGSNTDTQYF. The CDR3 region has the DNA TGTGCTAGTGCAGGGTCCAACACAGATACGCAGTATTTT. The V and J genes are TRBV12-5 and TRBJ2-3, with D tentatively TRBD1 (5 bases). Deletions cut 7 bases from V and 2 bases from J, with 10 bases between. Germline assignment: CDR1 LGHNT and CDR2 FRNRAP. There are 13 residues in the CDR3.

This clone was seen a few times. V and J are TRBV19 and TRBJ1-6; no firm D call. The CDR3 runs to 13 residues. V was pared by 10 bases and J by 7 bases, with 14 bases between. Germline V CDR1 and CDR2: LNHDA, SQIVND (reference sequence). The CDR3 DNA sequence: TGTGCCACCATGAGAGGGAGGAATTCACCCCTCCACTTT. It codes for CATMRGRNSPLHF. The entire variable domain, with the rest obtained from reference TRBV19 and TRBJ1-6, is as follows: DGGITQSPKYLFRKEGQNVTLSCEQNLNHDAMYWYRQDPGQGLRLIYYSQIVNDFQKGDIAEGYSVSREKKESFPLTVTSAQKNPTAFYLCATMRGRNSPLHFGNGTRLTVT.

This chain links TRBV6-5 with TRBJ1-6; D is ambiguous. CDR3 length equals 14 residues. Trimming pared 7 bases from V and 7 bases from J, leaving 14 bases between. From germline, CDR1 is MNHEY and CDR2 SVGAGI. The CDR3 here is CASTGGRHNSPLHF. CDR3 nucleotides: TGTGCCAGCACCGGAGGGCGCCACAATTCACCCCTCCACTTT.

This clone showed up just once. This sequence joins TRBV2 and TRBJ2-1; the match to TRBD2 covers 12 bases. Germline CDR1 SNHLY, CDR2 FYNNEI. With V trimmed by 3 bases and J by 6 bases, 3 bases remained unmatched. The CDR3 extends over 15 amino acids. The CDR3 protein is CASSDTSGGINEQFF. The CDR3 DNA follows: TGTGCCAGCAGTGACACTAGCGGGGGGATCAATGAGCAGTTCTTC.

The chain has TRBV7-9 and TRBJ1-5; the D gene is possibly TRBD1 (6 bases). This CDR3 has 14 residues. CDR1 is SEHNR, CDR2 FQNEAQ, per germline (reference sequence). Deletions cut 2 bases from V and 5 bases from J, with 10 bases between. The CDR3 DNA is TGTGCCAGCAGCTTACGGGGGGCTGATCAGCCCCAGCATTTT. As protein: CASSLRGADQPQHF.

This chain links TRBV7-9 with TRBJ2-7, with 9 bases identical to TRBD2. The germline V gene encodes CDR1 SEHNR and CDR2 FQNEAQ (reference sequence). The CDR3 spans 16 residues. The trim removed 4 bases at V and 2 bases at J, leaving 9 bases unmatched. DNA of the CDR3: TGTGCCAGCAGCTCTTCAATAGCGGGAGAGGCCTACGAGCAGTACTTC. This sequence encodes CASSSSIAGEAYEQYF. Variable domain in full (rest from reference TRBV7-9 and TRBJ2-7): DTGVSQNPRHKITKRGQNVTFRCDPISEHNRLYWYRQTLGQGPEFLTYFQNEAQLEKSRLLSDRFSAERPKGSFSTLEIQRTEQGDSAMYLCASSSSIAGEAYEQYFGPGTRLTVT.